These 9 T cell receptor beta chains share one sample of origin, sequenced in a study of shared T cell receptors in the human thymus. The data were produced by immunoSEQ multiplex PCR, yet TCRdb's version contains in-frame clones alone and is incomplete. This table holds about 660,000 clones, 88% found once. These data also formed part of another study, on human thymus T cells.

The sequenced material came from thymocytes. These receptor sequences come from a boy under two years old with a congenital heart defect.

Written as DNA, the CDR3 is TGTGCCAGCAGCTTGAATTGGGCTCCGGGACTAGCGGACCGCAAAAACATTCAGTACTTC. It is translated as CASSLNWAPGLADRKNIQYF. V usage is TRBV5-4 and J usage is TRBJ2-4, with 11 bases identical to TRBD2. This CDR3 comprises 20 residues. The germline V gene has CDR1 SGHNT and CDR2 YYREEE (reference sequence). The V gene end was trimmed by 1 base and the J gene end by 3 bases; junction bases not matched to a gene: 15.

The V gene is TRBV7-2, the J gene TRBJ1-2; 7 nucleotides align to TRBD1. Germline assignment: CDR1 SGHTA and CDR2 FQGNSA. Losses at the gene ends were 1 base for V and 6 bases for J; bases not matched to a gene: 2. The CDR3 loop spans 13 amino acids. The CDR3 sequence: CASSLEGADGYTF. The CDR3 DNA follows: TGTGCCAGCAGCTTAGAGGGGGCAGATGGCTACACCTTC.

As DNA, the CDR3 is TGTGCCATTGCCGGGACTAGCGGGATCGGGCGCTCCTACGAGCAGTACTTC. Amino acids: CAIAGTSGIGRSYEQYF. V usage is TRBV10-3 and J usage is TRBJ2-7, with 13 bases fitting TRBD2. The ends lost 9 bases at V and 0 bases at J; junction bases unmatched: 11. The CDR3 extends over 17 amino acids. From germline, CDR1 is ENHRY and CDR2 SYGVKD.

The V call is TRBV2, the J call TRBJ2-1; TRBD2 matches 8 bases. CDR1 is SNHLY and CDR2 is FYNNEI in the germline V gene. With V trimmed by 7 bases and J by 1 base, 18 bases remained unmatched. This CDR3 is built from 19 residues. The chain's CDR3 is CASTSTSAHPPSSYNEQFF. The CDR3, as DNA: TGTGCCAGCACCTCGACTAGCGCCCACCCACCCTCATCCTACAATGAGCAGTTCTTC.

The chain combines TRBV23-1 with TRBJ2-7; unclear D gene. TRBV23-1 qualifies as an ORF whose function is uncertain. With 4 bases removed from V and 4 bases from J, the gap between germline ends came to 14 bases. The CDR3 runs to 14 residues. CDR3 sequence reads: CASSLPTRTYEQYF. In DNA, the CDR3 is TGCGCCAGCAGTCTCCCAACCAGAACGTACGAGCAGTACTTC.

The V gene is TRBV4-1, the J gene TRBJ2-1; 10 bases are shared with TRBD2. V shed 0 bases, J shed 7 bases, and the junction held 9 bases outside the gene matches. Germline loops: CDR1 MGHRA, CDR2 YSYEKL. This CDR3 has 17 amino acids. DNA for the CDR3: TGCGCCAGCAGCCAAGATTCAGCGGGAGGGGGGCCGAATGAGCAGTTCTTC. Protein product: CASSQDSAGGGPNEQFF.

V usage is TRBV4-3 and J usage is TRBJ2-7; D perhaps matches TRBD2 (6 bases). With 0 bases removed from V and 3 bases from J, the gap between germline ends came to 12 bases. The CDR3 has 15 amino acids. CDR1 and CDR2 from the germline V gene are LGHNA and YSLEER. CDR3 DNA: TGCGCCAGCAGCCAAGACCGCGCGGGGCGCTACGAGCAGTACTTC. Protein sequence: CASSQDRAGRYEQYF.

V and J are TRBV7-8 and TRBJ1-5; the D gene is possibly TRBD1 (6 bases). Germline V gene sequence: CDR1 SGHVS, CDR2 FQNEAQ. V was pared by 0 bases and J by 2 bases, with 11 bases between. This CDR3 has 16 residues. DNA for the CDR3: TGTGCCAGCAGCTTAGCGATAGGGGGAGGCAATCAGCCCCAGCATTTT. Translating it yields CASSLAIGGGNQPQHF.

The chain employs TRBV5-6 and TRBJ1-5; a weak D match, TRBD1 (5 bases). This CDR3 has 15 residues. CDR1 and CDR2 (germline): SGHDT, YYEEEE. V lost 2 bases, J lost 2 bases, and 11 bases lay in between. The CDR3 DNA reads TGTGCCAGCAGCTTTTGGGGCCGGGGCAATCAGCCCCAGCATTTT. Protein product: CASSFWGRGNQPQHF.